This is a list of T cell receptor beta chains from one sample in a study of beta chain features in type 1 diabetes. Assay used: immunoSEQ multiplex PCR; TCRdb lists only in-frame clones, some missing. The sample includes about 280,000 clones, about 15% of them seen just once. Sequencing was performed on naive CD4+ T cells from blood. The receptors derive from a man between 18 and 35 years old with type 1 diabetes. Each CDR3 is given with its conserved first and last residue.

J gene | V gene | CDR3 protein
TRBJ2-3 | TRBV2 | CASSETRRGDTQYF
TRBJ2-1 | TRBV13 | CASSLAKDGNEQFF
TRBJ2-5 | TRBV25-1 | CASSAYRGKETQYF
TRBJ2-6 | TRBV5-1 | CASSHSGANVLTF
TRBJ1-1 | TRBV5-4 | CASSQSRGHAFF
TRBJ2-7 | TRBV6-5 | CASSHRGDRGGEQYF
TRBJ1-2 | TRBV2 | CASSVTSGYTF
TRBJ2-3 | TRBV7-9 | CASSPSADTQYF
TRBJ2-2 | TRBV6-5 | CASSYRPHSGELFF
TRBJ1-2 | TRBV18 | CASSPGSGVRGYTF
TRBJ1-4 | TRBV6-5 | CASSYSAGGRGEKLFF
TRBJ2-1 | TRBV6-5 | CASSYSGSSYNEQFF
TRBJ2-1 | TRBV6-1 | CASSSIAGNYNEQFF
TRBJ2-1 | TRBV19 | CASSMSLAGGYYNEQFF
TRBJ2-7 | TRBV5-4 | CASSPRLAGGNEQYF
TRBJ1-3 | TRBV7-8 | CASSFSGAIYF
TRBJ2-3 | TRBV2 | CASKGEQGLAQYF
TRBJ2-7 | TRBV7-8 | CASSWDRSYEQYF
TRBJ2-5 | TRBV2 | CATRLETQYF
TRBJ2-1 | TRBV10-1 | CASSDLGIASDEQFF
TRBJ1-3 | TRBV28 | CASTRVITGNTIYF
TRBJ1-2 | TRBV5-4 | CASSFPGAYGYTF
TRBJ2-7 | TRBV6-5 | CASLKRASEQYF
TRBJ2-7 | TRBV5-1 | CASGGGSGLEQYF
TRBJ1-5 | TRBV5-6 | CASSLRGSGQGQHF
TRBJ1-5 | TRBV5-1 | CASSLDAGGKPQHF
TRBJ1-4 | TRBV9 | CASTKGQEKLFF
TRBJ1-2 | TRBV30 | CAWSGTGGLGGYTF
TRBJ1-2 | TRBV13 | CASSLARGGYTF